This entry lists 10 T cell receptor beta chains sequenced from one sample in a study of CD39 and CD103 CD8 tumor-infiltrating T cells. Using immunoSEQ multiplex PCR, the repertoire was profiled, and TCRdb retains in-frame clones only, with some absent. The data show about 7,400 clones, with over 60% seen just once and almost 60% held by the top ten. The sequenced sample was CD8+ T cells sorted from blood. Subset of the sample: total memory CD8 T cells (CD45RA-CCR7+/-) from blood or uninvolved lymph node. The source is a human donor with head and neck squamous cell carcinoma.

CDR3 region: CASSVRGQGFYEQYF. For the CDR3, the DNA is TGTGCCAGCAGCGTTCGCGGACAGGGGTTCTACGAGCAGTACTTC. The V call is TRBV5-6, the J call TRBJ2-7, with TRBD1 identical over 9 bases. Germline CDR1 SGHDT, CDR2 YYEEEE. CDR3 size: 15 residues. Trimming took 4 bases from V and 3 from J; bases not matched to a gene: 8.

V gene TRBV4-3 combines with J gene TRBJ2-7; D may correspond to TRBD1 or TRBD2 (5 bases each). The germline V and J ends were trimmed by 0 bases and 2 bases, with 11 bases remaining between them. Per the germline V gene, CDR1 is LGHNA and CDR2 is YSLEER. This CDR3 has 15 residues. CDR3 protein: CASSQEGTPAYEQYF. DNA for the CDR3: TGCGCCAGCAGCCAAGAAGGGACCCCAGCCTACGAGCAGTACTTC.

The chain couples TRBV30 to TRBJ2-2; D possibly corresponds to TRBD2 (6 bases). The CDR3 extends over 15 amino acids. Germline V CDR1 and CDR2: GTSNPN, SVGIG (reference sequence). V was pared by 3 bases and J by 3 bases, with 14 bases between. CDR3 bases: TGTGCCTGGAGGCCCCCGGGGGTCGACACCGGGGAGCTGTTTTTT. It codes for CAWRPPGVDTGELFF.

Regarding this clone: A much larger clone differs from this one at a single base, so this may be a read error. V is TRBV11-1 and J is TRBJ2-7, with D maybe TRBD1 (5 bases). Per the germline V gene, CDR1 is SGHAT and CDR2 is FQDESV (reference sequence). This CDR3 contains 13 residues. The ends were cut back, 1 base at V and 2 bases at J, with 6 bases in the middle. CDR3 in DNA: TGTGCCAGCAGCTTAGGACAGCCCTACGAGCAGTACTTC. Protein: CASSLGQPYEQYF.

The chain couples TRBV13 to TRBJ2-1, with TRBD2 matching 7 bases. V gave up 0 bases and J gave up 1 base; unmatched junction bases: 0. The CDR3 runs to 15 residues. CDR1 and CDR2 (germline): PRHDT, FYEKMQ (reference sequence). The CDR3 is CASSLGAGSYNEQFF. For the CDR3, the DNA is TGTGCCAGCAGCTTAGGAGCGGGGTCCTACAATGAGCAGTTCTTC.

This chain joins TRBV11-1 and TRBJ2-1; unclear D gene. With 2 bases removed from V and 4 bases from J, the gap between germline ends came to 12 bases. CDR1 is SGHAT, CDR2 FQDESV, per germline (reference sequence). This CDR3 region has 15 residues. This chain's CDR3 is CASSLRTEPYNEQFF. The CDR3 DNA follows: TGTGCCAGCAGCTTAAGGACGGAACCATACAATGAGCAGTTCTTC.

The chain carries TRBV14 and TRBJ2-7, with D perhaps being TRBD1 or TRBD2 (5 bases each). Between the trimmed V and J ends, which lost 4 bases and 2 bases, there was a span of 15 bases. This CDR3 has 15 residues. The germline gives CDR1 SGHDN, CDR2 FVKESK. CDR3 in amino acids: CASSREGRRTYEQYF. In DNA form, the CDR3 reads TGTGCCAGCAGCCGAGAGGGACGGAGGACCTACGAGCAGTACTTC.

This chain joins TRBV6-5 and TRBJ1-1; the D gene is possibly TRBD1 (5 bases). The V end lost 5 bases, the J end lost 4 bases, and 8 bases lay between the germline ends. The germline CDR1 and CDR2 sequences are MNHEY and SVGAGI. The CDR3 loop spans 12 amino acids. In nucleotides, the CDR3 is TGTGCCAGCAGTCCCGGGACCACTGAAGCTTTCTTT. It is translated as CASSPGTTEAFF.

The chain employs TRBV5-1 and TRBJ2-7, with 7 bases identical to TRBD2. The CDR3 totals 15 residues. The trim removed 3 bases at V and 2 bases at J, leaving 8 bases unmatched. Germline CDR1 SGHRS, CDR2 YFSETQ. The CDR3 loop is CASSWEGRAPYEQYF. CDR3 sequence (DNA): TGCGCCAGCAGCTGGGAGGGCCGGGCCCCCTACGAGCAGTACTTC.

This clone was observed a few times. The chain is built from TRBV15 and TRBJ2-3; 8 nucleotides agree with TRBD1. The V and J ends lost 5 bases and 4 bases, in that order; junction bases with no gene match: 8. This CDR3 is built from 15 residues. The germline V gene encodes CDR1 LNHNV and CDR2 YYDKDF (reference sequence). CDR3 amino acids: CATSQDRGGADTQYF. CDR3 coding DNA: TGTGCCACCAGCCAAGACAGGGGCGGGGCAGATACGCAGTATTTT.